The 10 T cell receptor beta chains listed next were all sequenced from one sample in a study of T-cell reconstitution after alpha-beta-depleted transplantation in children. The authors prepared the TCRbeta library with unique molecular identifiers. MiXCR, applied by TCRdb to the PCR reads, yields one record per CDR3 protein. Of roughly 570,000 distinct CDR3 sequences in the sample, around 27% are singletons; the top ten hold 35% to 40%. The sample here was PBMCs, taken before TCRalphabeta/CD19-depleted stem cell transplant. The origin of the receptors is a boy in the first two years of life with Wiskott-Aldrich syndrome, due to receive a stem cell transplant.

This clonotype was counted between two and nine times. The chain is built from TRBV10-3 and TRBJ1-1; 8 bases fit TRBD1. The CDR3 loop spans 13 amino acids. V shed 8 bases and J 5 bases; nucleotides not matched to a gene: 7. Germline V gene lookup returns CDR1 ENHRY and CDR2 SYGVKD. CDR3 nucleotide sequence: TGTGCCATCCGACAGGGGAGAGGGACTGAAGCTTTCTTT. It specifies CAIRQGRGTEAFF.

This clonotype was seen a few times. V usage is TRBV7-9 and J usage is TRBJ2-7; 8 nucleotides agree with TRBD2. CDR1 and CDR2 from the germline V gene are SEHNR and FQNEAQ (reference sequence). This CDR3 is built from 14 residues. With 3 bases clipped from V and 6 bases from J, the junction kept 7 bases outside the gene matches. CDR3 nucleotide sequence: TGTGCCAGCAGCTTTCCCGGGAGGGTTATCGAGCAGTACTTC. Translating it yields CASSFPGRVIEQYF. The full variable domain, with the rest looked up from reference TRBV7-9 and TRBJ2-7, is DTGVSQNPRHKITKRGQNVTFRCDPISEHNRLYWYRQTLGQGPEFLTYFQNEAQLEKSRLLSDRFSAERPKGSFSTLEIQRTEQGDSAMYLCASSFPGRVIEQYFGPGTRLTVT.

This clonotype was counted a few times. J is TRBJ2-1 and V is TRBV2; tentatively, D is TRBD2 (7 bases). The germline gives CDR1 SNHLY, CDR2 FYNNEI. With 7 bases removed from V and 7 bases from J, the gap between germline ends came to 17 bases. The CDR3 runs 14 residues. The CDR3, as DNA: TGTGCCAGCAAAAGGGGGGAGGGCTTAAATGAGCAGTTCTTC. Translated, it gives CASKRGEGLNEQFF.

The chain couples TRBV5-1 to TRBJ2-5, with a weak D call TRBD1 (5 bases). The CDR3 is 14 amino acids. V gave up 5 bases and J gave up 2 bases, with 13 bases separating them. The V gene's germline CDR1 is SGHRS and CDR2 YFSETQ. This chain's CDR3 is CASSDSALQETQYF. The CDR3 nucleotides read TGCGCCAGCAGTGACAGCGCTCTTCAAGAGACCCAGTACTTC.

This sequence joins TRBV29-1 and TRBJ2-1; no clear D gene. The germline CDR1 and CDR2 sequences are SQVTM and ANQGSEA. This CDR3 comprises 14 residues. V was shortened by 4 bases and J by 4 bases, with 14 bases between the two germline ends. CDR3 loop: CSVVGVGRYNEQFF. The CDR3 DNA reads as TGCAGCGTTGTGGGTGTAGGGCGGTACAATGAGCAGTTCTTC.

This chain joins TRBV3-1 and TRBJ1-2; 9 nucleotides line up with TRBD1. CDR1 and CDR2 (germline): LGHDT, YNNKEL (reference sequence). Trimming at V came to 1 base and at J to 2 bases, leaving 5 bases not matched to a gene. The CDR3 is 16 amino acids. The DNA for the CDR3 is TGTGCCAGCAGCCAAGGGACAGGGGTTCTAAACTATGGCTACACCTTC. This sequence encodes CASSQGTGVLNYGYTF.

This clonotype turned up a few times. This rearrangement joins TRBV20-1 to TRBJ1-5, with D hard to call. The V gene lost 6 bases and the J gene lost 0 bases, with 12 bases spanning the gap. This CDR3 contains 14 residues. Per germline, CDR1 DFQATT and CDR2 SNEGSKA (reference sequence). The CDR3 nucleotides are TGCAGTGCCGCTGTAGGAGTTAGCAATCAGCCCCAGCATTTT. The encoded protein is CSAAVGVSNQPQHF.

The V and J genes are TRBV7-8 and TRBJ2-3, with 10 nucleotides matching TRBD1. CDR1 and CDR2 from the germline V gene are SGHVS and FQNEAQ. V shed 3 bases, J shed 4 bases, and the junction held 4 bases outside the gene matches. CDR3 length: 15 residues. In DNA form, the CDR3 reads TGTGCCAGCAGCTTGGGGACAGGGGCCCCAGATACGCAGTATTTT. Amino acid sequence: CASSLGTGAPDTQYF.

The V call is TRBV5-1, the J call TRBJ2-4; 8 bases map to TRBD2. J gave up 9 bases and V 0 bases, and 5 bases lay outside the gene matches. The CDR3 runs to 14 residues. The germline V gene has CDR1 SGHRS and CDR2 YFSETQ. CDR3 DNA: TGCGCCAGCAGCTTGGAAGCGGGAGCAGGCATTCAGTACTTC. Translating it yields CASSLEAGAGIQYF.

This clonotype was counted at least ten times. The junction does not match germline at one end; this may be a read error. The V and J genes are TRBV5-1 and TRBJ2-3; D remains ambiguous. The CDR3 runs to 13 residues. The germline CDR1 and CDR2 sequences are SGHRS and YFSETQ. The CDR3 reads CASSLSSTDTQYF. DNA for the CDR3: TGTGCCAGCAGCTTGAGCAGCACAGATACGCAGTATTTT.